This T cell receptor beta chain was found in a study of blood T cell repertoires in COVID-19. Background on the study: Specimens from acute and convalescent COVID-19 originated in the United States, Italy and Spain.

Trimming left V 0 bases short and J 6 bases short, with 15 bases between. CDR1 is ENHRY, CDR2 SYGVKD, per germline. The CDR3 length is 16 residues. Only in-frame clones appear in the TCRdb table, and some are missing; sequencing was by immunoSEQ multiplex PCR. The sample lists about 110,000 clones; about 87% were seen once. This sequence joins TRBV10-3 and TRBJ2-1, with D possibly matching TRBD2 (5 bases). This TCR derives from a human donor in a cohort sampled during active COVID-19. Sequenced: peripheral blood. CDR3 loop: CAISESGIKTGNEQFF. Here the CDR3 DNA reads TGTGCCATCAGTGAGTCCGGGATCAAAACGGGCAATGAGCAGTTCTTC.